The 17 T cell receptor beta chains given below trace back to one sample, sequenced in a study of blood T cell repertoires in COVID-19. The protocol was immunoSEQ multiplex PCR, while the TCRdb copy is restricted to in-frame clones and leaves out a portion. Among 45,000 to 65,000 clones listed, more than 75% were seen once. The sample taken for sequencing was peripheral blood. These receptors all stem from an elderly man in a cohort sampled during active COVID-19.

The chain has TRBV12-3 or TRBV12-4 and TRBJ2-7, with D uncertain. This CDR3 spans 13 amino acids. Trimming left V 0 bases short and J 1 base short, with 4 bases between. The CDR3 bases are TGTGCCAGCAGTTTAGCCGGGTCCTACGAGCAGTACTTC. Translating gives CASSLAGSYEQYF.

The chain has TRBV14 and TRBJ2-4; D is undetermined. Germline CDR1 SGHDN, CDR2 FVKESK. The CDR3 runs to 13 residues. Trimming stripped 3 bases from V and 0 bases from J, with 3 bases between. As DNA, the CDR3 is TGTGCCAGCAGCCACAGAGCCAAAAACATTCAGTACTTC. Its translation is CASSHRAKNIQYF.

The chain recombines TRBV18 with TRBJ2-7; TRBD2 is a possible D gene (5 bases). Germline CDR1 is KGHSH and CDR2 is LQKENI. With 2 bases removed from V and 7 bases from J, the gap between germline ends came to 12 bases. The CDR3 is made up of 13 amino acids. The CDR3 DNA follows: TGTGCCAGCTCACCAGCGCTAGCTAGTGAGCAGTACTTC. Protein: CASSPALASEQYF.

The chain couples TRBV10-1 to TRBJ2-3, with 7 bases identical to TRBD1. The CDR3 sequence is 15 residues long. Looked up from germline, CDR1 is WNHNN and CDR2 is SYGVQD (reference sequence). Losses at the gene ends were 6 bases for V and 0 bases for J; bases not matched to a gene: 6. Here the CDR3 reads CASSAGTASTDTQYF. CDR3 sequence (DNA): TGCGCCAGCAGCGCCGGGACAGCTAGCACAGATACGCAGTATTTT.

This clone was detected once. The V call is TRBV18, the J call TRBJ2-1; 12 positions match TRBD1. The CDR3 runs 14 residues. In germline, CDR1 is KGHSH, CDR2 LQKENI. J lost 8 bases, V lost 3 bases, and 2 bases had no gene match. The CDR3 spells CASSPGQGAYEQFF. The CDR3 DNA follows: TGTGCCAGCTCACCGGGACAGGGGGCCTATGAGCAGTTCTTC.

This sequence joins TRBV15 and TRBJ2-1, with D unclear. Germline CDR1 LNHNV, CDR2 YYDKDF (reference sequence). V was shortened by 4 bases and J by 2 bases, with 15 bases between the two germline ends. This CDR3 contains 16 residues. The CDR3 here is CATSKETTIPYNEQFF. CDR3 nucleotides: TGTGCCACCAGCAAAGAAACTACAATCCCCTACAATGAGCAGTTCTTC.

The CDR3: CASRLASLAGGPNSNQPQHF. The CDR3 DNA reads TGTGCAAGTCGCTTAGCTAGTCTGGCAGGGGGGCCCAATAGCAATCAGCCCCAGCATTTT. The chain couples TRBV12-2 to TRBJ1-5; the table assigns TRBD1, which was not confirmed against the DNA. TRBV12-2 is shown as a pseudogene. The CDR3 sequence is 20 residues long.

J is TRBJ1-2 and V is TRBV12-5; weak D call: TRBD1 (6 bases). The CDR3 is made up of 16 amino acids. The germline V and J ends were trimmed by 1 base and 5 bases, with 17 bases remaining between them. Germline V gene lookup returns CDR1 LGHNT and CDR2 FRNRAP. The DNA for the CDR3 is TGTGCTAGTGGTTTGGCGTCACAACAGGGAGGGTATGGCTACACCTTC. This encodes CASGLASQQGGYGYTF. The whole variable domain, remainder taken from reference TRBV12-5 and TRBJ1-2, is DARVTQTPRHKVTEMGQEVTMRCQPILGHNTVFWYRQTMMQGLELLAYFRNRAPLDDSGMPKDRFSAEMPDATLATLKIQPSEPRDSAVYFCASGLASQQGGYGYTFGSGTRLTVV.

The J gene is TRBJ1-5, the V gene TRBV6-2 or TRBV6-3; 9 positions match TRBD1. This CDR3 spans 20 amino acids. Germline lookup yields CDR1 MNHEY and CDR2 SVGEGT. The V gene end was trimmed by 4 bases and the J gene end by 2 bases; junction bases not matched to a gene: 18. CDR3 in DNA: TGTGCCAGCAGTTCCCGGCCGACCGGGACAGGGTGGTTGCGCAATCAGCCCCAGCATTTT. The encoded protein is CASSSRPTGTGWLRNQPQHF.

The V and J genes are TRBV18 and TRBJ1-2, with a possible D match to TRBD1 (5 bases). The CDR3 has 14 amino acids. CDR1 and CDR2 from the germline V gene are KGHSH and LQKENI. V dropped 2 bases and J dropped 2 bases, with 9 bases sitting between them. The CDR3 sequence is CASSPDSENYGYTF. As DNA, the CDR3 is TGTGCCAGCTCACCAGACAGCGAAAACTATGGCTACACCTTC.

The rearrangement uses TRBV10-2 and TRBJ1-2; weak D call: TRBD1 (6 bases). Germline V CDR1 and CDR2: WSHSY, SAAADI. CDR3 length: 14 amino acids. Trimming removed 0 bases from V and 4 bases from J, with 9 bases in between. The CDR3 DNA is TGCGCCAGCAGTGAGTCAGGGGGTGGCTATGGCTACACCTTC. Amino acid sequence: CASSESGGGYGYTF.

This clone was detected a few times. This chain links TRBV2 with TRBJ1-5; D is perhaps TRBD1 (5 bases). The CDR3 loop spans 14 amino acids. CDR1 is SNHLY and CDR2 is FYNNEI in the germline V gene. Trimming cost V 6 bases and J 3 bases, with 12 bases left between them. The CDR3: CASSMGRDNQPQHF. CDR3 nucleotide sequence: TGTGCCAGCAGCATGGGGCGGGACAATCAGCCCCAGCATTTT.

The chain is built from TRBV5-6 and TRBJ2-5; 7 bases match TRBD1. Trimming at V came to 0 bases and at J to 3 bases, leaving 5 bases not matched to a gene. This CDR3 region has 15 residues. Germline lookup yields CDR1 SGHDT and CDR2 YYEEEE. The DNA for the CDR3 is TGTGCCAGCAGCTTGGCCAGACAGGGTGAAGAGACCCAGTACTTC. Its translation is CASSLARQGEETQYF.

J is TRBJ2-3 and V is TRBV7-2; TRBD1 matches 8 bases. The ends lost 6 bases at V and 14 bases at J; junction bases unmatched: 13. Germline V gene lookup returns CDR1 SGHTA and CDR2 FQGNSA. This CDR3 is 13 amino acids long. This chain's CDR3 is CASRPPVGQGMYF. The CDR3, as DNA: TGTGCCAGCAGACCCCCGGTTGGACAGGGAATGTATTTT.

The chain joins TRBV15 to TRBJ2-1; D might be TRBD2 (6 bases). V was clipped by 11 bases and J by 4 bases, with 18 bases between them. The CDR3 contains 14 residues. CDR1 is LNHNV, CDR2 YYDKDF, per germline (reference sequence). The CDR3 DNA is TGTGCCGCCTCAATGCGGGACGGATACAATGAGCAGTTCTTC. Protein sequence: CAASMRDGYNEQFF. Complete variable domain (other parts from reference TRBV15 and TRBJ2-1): DAMVIQNPRYQVTQFGKPVTLSCSQTLNHNVMYWYQQKSSQAPKLLFHYYDKDFNNEADTPDNFQSRRPNTSFCFLDIRSPGLGDTAMYLCAASMRDGYNEQFFGPGTRLTVL.

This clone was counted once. The CDR3 DNA follows: TGTGCCTGGAGTCTGGGCCAAGTGAATACGCAGTATTTT. This codes for CAWSLGQVNTQYF. V usage is TRBV30 and J usage is TRBJ2-3; D unclear. Looked up from germline, CDR1 is GTSNPN and CDR2 is SVGIG (reference sequence). The germline V and J ends were trimmed by 2 bases and 7 bases, with 13 bases remaining between them. This CDR3 comprises 13 residues.

CDR3 sequence (DNA): TGTGCCAGCAGCTATAGGGATGCAGGGGACACCGGGGAGCTGTTTTTT. Encoded protein: CASSYRDAGDTGELFF. The chain links TRBV11-3 to TRBJ2-2; TRBD1 is a possible D gene (6 bases). The germline V and J ends were trimmed by 4 bases and 3 bases, with 15 bases remaining between them. Germline-derived CDR1 and CDR2 are SGHNT and YENEEA. The CDR3 runs 16 residues. The variable domain in full, completed from reference TRBV11-3 and TRBJ2-2, reads EAGVVQSPRYKIIEKKQPVAFWCNPISGHNTLYWYLQNLGQGPELLIRYENEEAVDDSQLPKDRFSAERLKGVDSTLKIQPAELGDSAVYLCASSYRDAGDTGELFFGEGSRLTVL.